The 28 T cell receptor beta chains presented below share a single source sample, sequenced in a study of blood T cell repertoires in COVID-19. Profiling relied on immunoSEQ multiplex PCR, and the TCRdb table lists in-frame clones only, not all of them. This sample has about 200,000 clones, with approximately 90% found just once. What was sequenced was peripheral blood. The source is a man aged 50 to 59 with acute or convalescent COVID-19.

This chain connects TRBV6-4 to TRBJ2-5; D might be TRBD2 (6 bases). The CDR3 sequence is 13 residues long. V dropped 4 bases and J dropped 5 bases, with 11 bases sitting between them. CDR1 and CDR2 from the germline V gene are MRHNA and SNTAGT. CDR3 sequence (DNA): TGTGCCAGCAGTGTGCGGGATGGGGAGACCCAGTACTTC. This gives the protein CASSVRDGETQYF.

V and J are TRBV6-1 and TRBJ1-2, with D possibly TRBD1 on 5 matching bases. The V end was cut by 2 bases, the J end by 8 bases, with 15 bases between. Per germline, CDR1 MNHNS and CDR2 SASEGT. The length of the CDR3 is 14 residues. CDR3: CASSERGGFEGYTF. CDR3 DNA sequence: TGTGCCAGCAGTGAAAGGGGCGGTTTCGAGGGCTACACCTTC.

The CDR3 DNA reads as TGCAGCGTTGAAGAAATCAGAGGTGGGGAAGCTTTCTTT. Its translation: CSVEEIRGGEAFF. V usage is TRBV29-1 and J usage is TRBJ1-1; D is uncertain. With 0 bases removed from V and 8 bases from J, the gap between germline ends came to 13 bases. The CDR3 consists of 13 residues. Germline loops: CDR1 SQVTM, CDR2 ANQGSEA.

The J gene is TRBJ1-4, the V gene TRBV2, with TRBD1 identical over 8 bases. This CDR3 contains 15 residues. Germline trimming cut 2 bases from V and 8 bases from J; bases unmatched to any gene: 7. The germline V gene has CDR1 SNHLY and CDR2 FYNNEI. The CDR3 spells CASSELMTGDEKLFF. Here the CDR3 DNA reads TGTGCCAGCAGTGAATTAATGACAGGGGACGAAAAACTGTTTTTT.

The CDR3 here is CTSNSEAFF. CDR3 bases: TGCACCAGCAATAGTGAAGCTTTCTTT. This chain uses TRBV1 with TRBJ1-1. TRBV1 is an annotated pseudogene. The CDR3 totals 9 residues.

This chain's CDR3 is CASSEATWAHSYNSPLHF. DNA for the CDR3: TGTGCCAGCAGTGAAGCGACGTGGGCCCACTCCTATAATTCACCCCTCCACTTT. The rearrangement links TRBV6-1 to TRBJ1-6, with D unclear. V was trimmed by 0 bases and J by 0 bases, leaving 12 bases between them. The length of the CDR3 is 18 residues. Germline-derived CDR1 and CDR2 are MNHNS and SASEGT.

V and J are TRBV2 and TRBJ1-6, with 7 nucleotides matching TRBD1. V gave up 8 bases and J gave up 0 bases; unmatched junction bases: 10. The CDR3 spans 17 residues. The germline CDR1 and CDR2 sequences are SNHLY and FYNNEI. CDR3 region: CASQLTGRSSYNSPLHF. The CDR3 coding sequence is TGTGCCAGCCAGCTGACAGGGCGCAGCTCCTATAATTCACCCCTCCACTTT.

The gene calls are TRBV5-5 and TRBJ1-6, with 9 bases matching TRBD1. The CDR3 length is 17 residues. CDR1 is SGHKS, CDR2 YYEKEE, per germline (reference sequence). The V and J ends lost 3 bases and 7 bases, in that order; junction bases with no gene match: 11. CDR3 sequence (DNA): TGTGCCAGCAGCTCCAAAACAGGGGGCTTAGAGAATTCACCCCTCCACTTT. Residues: CASSSKTGGLENSPLHF.

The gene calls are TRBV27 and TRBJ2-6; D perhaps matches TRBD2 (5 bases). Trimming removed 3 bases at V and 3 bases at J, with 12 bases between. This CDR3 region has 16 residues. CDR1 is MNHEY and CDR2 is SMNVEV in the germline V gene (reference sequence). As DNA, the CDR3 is TGTGCCAGCAGTTTGTCCTTGGGGAGTGGGGCCAACGTCCTGACTTTC. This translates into CASSLSLGSGANVLTF.

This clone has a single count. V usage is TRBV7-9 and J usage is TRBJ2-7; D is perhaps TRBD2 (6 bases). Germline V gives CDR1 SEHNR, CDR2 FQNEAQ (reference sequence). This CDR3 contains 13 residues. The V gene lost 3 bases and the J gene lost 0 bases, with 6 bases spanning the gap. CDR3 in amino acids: CASSFSGSYEQYF. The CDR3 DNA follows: TGTGCCAGCAGCTTTAGCGGCTCCTACGAGCAGTACTTC.

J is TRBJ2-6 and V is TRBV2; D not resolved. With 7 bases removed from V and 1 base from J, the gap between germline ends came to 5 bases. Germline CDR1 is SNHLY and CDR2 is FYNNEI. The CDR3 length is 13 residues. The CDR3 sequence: CASKRSGANVLTF. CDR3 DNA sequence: TGTGCCAGCAAGAGGTCTGGGGCCAACGTCCTGACTTTC.

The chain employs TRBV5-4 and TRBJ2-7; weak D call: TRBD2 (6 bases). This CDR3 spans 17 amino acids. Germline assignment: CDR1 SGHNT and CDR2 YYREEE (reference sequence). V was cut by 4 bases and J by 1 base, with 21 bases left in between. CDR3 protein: CASSPAGGRHSSYEQYF. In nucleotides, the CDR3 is TGTGCCAGCAGCCCGGCCGGGGGTAGGCACTCTTCCTACGAGCAGTACTTC.

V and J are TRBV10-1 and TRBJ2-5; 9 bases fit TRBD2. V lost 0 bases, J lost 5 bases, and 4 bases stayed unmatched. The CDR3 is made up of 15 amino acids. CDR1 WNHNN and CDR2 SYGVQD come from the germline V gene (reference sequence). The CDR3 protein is CASSESGTSLETQYF. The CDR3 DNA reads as TGCGCCAGCAGTGAGTCTGGGACTAGCTTGGAGACCCAGTACTTC.

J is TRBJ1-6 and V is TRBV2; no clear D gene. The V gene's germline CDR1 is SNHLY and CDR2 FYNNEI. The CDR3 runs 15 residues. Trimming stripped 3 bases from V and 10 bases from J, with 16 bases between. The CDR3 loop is CASSDIGGYISPLHF. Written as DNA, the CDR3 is TGTGCCAGCAGTGATATCGGAGGGTACATATCACCCCTCCACTTT.

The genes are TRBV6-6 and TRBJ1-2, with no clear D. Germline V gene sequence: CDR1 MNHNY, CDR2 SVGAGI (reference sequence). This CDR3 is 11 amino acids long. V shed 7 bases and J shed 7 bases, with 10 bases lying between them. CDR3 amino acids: CASTPGGGYTF. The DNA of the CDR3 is TGTGCCAGCACTCCCGGTGGTGGCTACACCTTC.

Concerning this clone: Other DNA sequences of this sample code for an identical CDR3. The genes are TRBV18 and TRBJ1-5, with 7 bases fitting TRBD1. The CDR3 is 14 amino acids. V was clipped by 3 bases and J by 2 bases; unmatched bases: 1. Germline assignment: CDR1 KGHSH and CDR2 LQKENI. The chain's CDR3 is CASSPDRGNQPQHF. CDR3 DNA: TGTGCCAGCTCACCCGACAGGGGCAATCAGCCCCAGCATTTT.

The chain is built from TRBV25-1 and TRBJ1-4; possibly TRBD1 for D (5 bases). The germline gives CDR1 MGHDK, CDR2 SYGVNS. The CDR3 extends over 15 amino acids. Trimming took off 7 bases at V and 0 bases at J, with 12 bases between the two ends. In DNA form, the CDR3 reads TGTGCCAGCACCCGAGACAGACCAACTAATGAAAAACTGTTTTTT. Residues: CASTRDRPTNEKLFF.

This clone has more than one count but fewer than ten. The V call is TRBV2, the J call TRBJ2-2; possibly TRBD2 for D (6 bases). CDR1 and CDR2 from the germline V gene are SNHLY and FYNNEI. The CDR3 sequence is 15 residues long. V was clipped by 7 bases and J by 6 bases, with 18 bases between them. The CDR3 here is CASNIGGDGPGELFF. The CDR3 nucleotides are TGTGCCAGCAACATCGGAGGGGACGGGCCCGGGGAGCTGTTTTTT.

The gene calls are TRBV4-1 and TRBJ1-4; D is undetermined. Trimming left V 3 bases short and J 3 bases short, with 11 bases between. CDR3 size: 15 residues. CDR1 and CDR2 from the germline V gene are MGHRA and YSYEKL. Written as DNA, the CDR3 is TGCGCCAGCAGCCAGGCGGGCAGCGCTAATGAAAAACTGTTTTTT. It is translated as CASSQAGSANEKLFF.

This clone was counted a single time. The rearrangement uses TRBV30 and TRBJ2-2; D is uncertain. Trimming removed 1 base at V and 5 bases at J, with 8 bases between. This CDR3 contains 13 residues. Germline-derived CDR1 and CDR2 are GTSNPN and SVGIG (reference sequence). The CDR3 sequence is CAWSGLGTGELFF. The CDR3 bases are TGTGCCTGGAGTGGGCTAGGAACCGGGGAGCTGTTTTTT.

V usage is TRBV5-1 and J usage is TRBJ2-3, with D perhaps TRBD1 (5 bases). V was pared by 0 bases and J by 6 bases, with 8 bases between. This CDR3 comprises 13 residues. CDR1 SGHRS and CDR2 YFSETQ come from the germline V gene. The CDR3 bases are TGCGCCAGCAGCTTGGGGTCAGGGGATACGCAGTATTTT. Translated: CASSLGSGDTQYF.

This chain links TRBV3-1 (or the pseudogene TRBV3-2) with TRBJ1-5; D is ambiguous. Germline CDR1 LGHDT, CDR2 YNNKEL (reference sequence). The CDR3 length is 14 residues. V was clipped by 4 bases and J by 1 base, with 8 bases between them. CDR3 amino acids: CASSLPGSNQPQHF. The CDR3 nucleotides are TGTGCCAGCAGCCTCCCCGGGAGCAATCAGCCCCAGCATTTT.

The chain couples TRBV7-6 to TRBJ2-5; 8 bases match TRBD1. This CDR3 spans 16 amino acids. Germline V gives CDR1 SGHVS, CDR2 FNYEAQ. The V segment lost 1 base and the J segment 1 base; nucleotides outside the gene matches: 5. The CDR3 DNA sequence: TGTGCCAGCAGCTTAGACCAGGGGGCGAGCCAAGAGACCCAGTACTTC. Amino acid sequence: CASSLDQGASQETQYF. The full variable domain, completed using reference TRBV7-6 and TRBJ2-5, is GAGVSQSPRYKVTKRGQDVALRCDPISGHVSLYWYRQALGQGPEFLTYFNYEAQQDKSGLPNDRFSAERPEGSISTLTIQRTEQRDSAMYRCASSLDQGASQETQYFGPGTRLLVL.

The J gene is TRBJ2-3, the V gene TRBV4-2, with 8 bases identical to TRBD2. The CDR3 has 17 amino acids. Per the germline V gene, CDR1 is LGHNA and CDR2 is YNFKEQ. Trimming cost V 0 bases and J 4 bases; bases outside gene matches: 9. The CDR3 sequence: CASSQDTGGGWADTQYF. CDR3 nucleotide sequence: TGTGCCAGCAGCCAAGATACGGGGGGGGGCTGGGCAGATACGCAGTATTTT.

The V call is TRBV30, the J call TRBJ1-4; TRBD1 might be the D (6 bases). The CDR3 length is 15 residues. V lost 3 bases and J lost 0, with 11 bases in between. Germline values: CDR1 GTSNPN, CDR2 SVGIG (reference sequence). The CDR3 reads CAWSARQATNEKLFF. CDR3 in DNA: TGTGCCTGGAGCGCCCGACAGGCAACTAATGAAAAACTGTTTTTT.

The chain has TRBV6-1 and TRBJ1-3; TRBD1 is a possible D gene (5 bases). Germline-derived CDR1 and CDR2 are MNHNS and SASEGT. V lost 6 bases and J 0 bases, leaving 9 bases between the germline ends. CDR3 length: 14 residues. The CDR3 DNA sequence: TGTGCCAGCAGCAAACAGGACTCTGGAAACACCATATATTTT. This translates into CASSKQDSGNTIYF.

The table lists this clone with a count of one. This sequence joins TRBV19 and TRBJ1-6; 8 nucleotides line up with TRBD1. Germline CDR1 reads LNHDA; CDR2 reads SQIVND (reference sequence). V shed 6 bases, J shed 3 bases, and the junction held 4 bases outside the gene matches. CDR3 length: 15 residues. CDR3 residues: CASRQGAYYNSPLHF. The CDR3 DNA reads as TGTGCCAGTAGGCAGGGGGCGTACTATAATTCACCCCTCCACTTT.

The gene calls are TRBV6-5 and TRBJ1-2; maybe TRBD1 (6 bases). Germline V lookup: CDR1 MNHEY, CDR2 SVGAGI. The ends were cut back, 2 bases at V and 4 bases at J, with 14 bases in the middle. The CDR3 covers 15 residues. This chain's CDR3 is CASSYGGGAGYGYTF. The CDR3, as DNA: TGTGCCAGCAGTTACGGCGGGGGGGCCGGCTATGGCTACACCTTC.